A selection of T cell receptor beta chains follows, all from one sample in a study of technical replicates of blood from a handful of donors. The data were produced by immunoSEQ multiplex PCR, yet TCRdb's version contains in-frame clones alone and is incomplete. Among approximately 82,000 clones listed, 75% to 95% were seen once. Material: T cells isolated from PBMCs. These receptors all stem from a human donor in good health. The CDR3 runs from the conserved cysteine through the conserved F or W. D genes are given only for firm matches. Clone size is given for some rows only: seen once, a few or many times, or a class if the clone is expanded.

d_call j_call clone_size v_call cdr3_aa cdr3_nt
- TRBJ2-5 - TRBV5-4 CASSPQGKETQYF TGTGCCAGCAGCCCGCAGGGGAAAGAGACCCAGTACTTC
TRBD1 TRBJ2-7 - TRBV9 CASSGGTGYYEQYF TGTGCCAGCAGCGGCGGGACAGGGTACTACGAGCAGTACTTC
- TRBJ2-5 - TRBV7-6 CASSLDFVETQYF TGTGCCAGCAGCTTAGACTTCGTAGAGACCCAGTACTTC
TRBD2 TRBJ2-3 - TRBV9 CASSVGGVSTDTQYF TGTGCCAGCAGCGTGGGGGGGGTTAGCACAGATACGCAGTATTTT
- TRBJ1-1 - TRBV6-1 CASIEPQGNTEAFF TGTGCCAGCATCGAGCCACAGGGAAACACTGAAGCTTTCTTT
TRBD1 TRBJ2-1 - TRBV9 CASRPGTGGYNEQFF TGTGCCAGCAGACCCGGGACAGGGGGTTACAATGAGCAGTTCTTC
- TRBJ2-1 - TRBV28 CASSFMGVEQFF TGTGCCAGCAGTTTTATGGGAGTCGAGCAGTTCTTC
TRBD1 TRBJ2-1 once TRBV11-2 CASSPWTGYNEQFF TGTGCCAGCAGCCCTTGGACAGGGTACAATGAGCAGTTCTTC
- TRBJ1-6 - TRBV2 CASKEGVNSPLHF TGTGCCAGCAAGGAGGGAGTGAATTCACCCCTCCACTTT
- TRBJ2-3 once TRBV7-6 CASQGDTQYF TGTGCCAGCCAGGGAGATACGCAGTATTTT
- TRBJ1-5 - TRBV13 CASSLRGQPQHF TGTGCCAGCAGCCTCCGGGGTCAGCCCCAGCATTTT